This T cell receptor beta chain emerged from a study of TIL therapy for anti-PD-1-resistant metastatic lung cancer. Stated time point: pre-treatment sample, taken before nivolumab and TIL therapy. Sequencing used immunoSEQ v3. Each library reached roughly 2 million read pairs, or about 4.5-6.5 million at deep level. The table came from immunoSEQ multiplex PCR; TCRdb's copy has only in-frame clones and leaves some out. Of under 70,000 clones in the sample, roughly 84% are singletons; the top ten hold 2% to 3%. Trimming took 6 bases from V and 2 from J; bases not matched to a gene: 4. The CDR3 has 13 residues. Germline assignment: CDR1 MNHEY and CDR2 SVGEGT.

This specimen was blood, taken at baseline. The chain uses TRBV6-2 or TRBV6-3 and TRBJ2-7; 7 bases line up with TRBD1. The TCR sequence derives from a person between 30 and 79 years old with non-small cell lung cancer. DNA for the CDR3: TGTGCCAGCAGCCAGGGGGAAACCTACGAGCAGTACTTC. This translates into CASSQGETYEQYF.